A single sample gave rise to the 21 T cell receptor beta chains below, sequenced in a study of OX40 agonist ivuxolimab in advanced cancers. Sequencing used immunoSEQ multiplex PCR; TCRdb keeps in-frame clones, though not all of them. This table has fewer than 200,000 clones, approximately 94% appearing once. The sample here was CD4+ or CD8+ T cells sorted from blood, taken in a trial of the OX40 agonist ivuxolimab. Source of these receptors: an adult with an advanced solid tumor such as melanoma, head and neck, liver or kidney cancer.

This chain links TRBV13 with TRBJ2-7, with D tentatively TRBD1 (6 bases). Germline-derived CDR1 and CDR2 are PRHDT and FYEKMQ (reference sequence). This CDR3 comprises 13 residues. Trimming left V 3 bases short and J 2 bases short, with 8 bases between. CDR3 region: CASSLDSAYEQYF. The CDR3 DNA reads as TGTGCCAGCAGCTTGGACAGTGCCTACGAGCAGTACTTC. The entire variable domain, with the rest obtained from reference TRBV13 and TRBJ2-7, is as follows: AAGVIQSPRHLIKEKRETATLKCYPIPRHDTVYWYQQGPGQDPQFLISFYEKMQSDKGSIPDRFSAQQFSDYHSELNMSSLELGDSALYFCASSLDSAYEQYFGPGTRLTVT.

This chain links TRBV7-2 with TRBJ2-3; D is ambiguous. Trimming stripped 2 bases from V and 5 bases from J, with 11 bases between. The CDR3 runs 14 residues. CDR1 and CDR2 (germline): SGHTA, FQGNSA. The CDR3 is CASSLLGLGDTQYF. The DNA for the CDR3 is TGTGCCAGCAGCTTACTGGGCCTTGGAGATACGCAGTATTTT.

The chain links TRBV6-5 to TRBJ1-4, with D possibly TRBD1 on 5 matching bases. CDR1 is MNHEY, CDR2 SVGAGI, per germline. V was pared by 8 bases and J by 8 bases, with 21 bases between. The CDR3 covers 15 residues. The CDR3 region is CASGYQGRVSEKLFF. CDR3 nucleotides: TGTGCCAGCGGATACCAGGGCAGGGTGTCGGAAAAACTGTTTTTT.

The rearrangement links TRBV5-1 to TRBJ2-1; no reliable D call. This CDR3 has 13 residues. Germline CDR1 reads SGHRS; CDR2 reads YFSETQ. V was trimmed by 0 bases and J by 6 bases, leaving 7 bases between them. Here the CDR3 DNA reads TGCGCCAGCAGCTTGGTGCCGGGCAATGAGCAGTTCTTC. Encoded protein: CASSLVPGNEQFF.

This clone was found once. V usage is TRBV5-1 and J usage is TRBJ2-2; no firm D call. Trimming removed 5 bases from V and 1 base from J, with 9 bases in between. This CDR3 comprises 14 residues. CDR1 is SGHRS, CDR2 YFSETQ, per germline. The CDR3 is CASRPIQNTGELFF. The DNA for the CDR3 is TGCGCCAGCAGACCTATACAGAACACCGGGGAGCTGTTTTTT. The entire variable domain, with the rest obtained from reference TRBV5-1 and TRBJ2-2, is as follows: KAGVTQTPRYLIKTRGQQVTLSCSPISGHRSVSWYQQTPGQGLQFLFEYFSETQRNKGNFPGRFSGRQFSNSRSEMNVSTLELGDSALYLCASRPIQNTGELFFGEGSRLTVL.

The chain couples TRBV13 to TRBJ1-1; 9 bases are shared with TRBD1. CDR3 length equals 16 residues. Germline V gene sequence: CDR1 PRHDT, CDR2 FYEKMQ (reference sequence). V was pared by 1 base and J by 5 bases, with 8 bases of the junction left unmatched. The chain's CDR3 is CASSLDPKDRGTEAFF. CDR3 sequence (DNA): TGTGCCAGCAGCTTAGACCCTAAAGACAGGGGGACTGAAGCTTTCTTT.

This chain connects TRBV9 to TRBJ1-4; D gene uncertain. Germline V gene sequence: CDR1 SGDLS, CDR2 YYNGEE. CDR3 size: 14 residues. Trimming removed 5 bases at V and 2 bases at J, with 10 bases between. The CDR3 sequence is CASSPSGTNEKLFF. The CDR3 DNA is TGTGCCAGCAGTCCATCGGGGACTAATGAAAAACTGTTTTTT. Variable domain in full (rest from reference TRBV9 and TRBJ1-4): DSGVTQTPKHLITATGQRVTLRCSPRSGDLSVYWYQQSLDQGLQFLIQYYNGEERAKGNILERFSAQQFPDLHSELNLSSLELGDSALYFCASSPSGTNEKLFFGSGTQLSVL.

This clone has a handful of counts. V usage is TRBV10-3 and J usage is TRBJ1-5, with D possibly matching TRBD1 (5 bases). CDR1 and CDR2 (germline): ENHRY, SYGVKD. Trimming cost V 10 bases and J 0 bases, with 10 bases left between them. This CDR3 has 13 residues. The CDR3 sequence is CATQGYSNQPQHF. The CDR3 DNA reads TGTGCCACTCAGGGTTATAGCAATCAGCCCCAGCATTTT.

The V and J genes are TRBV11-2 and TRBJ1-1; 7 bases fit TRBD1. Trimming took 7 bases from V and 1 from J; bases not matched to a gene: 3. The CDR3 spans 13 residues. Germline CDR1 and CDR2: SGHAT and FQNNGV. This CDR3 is CASTRDRNTEAFF. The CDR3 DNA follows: TGTGCCAGCACCAGGGACAGGAACACTGAAGCTTTCTTT.

The CDR3: CASSPGTANNEQFF. CDR3 sequence (DNA): TGCGCCAGCAGCCCGGGGACGGCGAACAATGAGCAGTTCTTC. This chain uses TRBV5-1 with TRBJ2-1, with D perhaps being TRBD1 or TRBD2 (5 bases each). Per germline, CDR1 SGHRS and CDR2 YFSETQ. The V gene lost 4 bases and the J gene lost 5 bases, with 13 bases spanning the gap. This CDR3 region has 14 residues. Looking up the rest from reference TRBV5-1 and TRBJ2-1 gives the full variable domain: KAGVTQTPRYLIKTRGQQVTLSCSPISGHRSVSWYQQTPGQGLQFLFEYFSETQRNKGNFPGRFSGRQFSNSRSEMNVSTLELGDSALYLCASSPGTANNEQFFGPGTRLTVL.

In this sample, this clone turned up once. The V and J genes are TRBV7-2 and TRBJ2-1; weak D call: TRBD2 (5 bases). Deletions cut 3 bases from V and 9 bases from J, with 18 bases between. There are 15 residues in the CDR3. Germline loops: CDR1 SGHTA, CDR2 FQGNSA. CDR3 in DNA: TGTGCCAGCAGCTTTTTACCTAGCCCCCAAAGTGAGCAGTTCTTC. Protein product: CASSFLPSPQSEQFF. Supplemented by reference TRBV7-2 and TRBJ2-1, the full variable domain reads GAGVSQSPSNKVTEKGKDVELRCDPISGHTALYWYRQSLGQGLEFLIYFQGNSAPDKSGLPSDRFSAERTGGSVSTLTIQRTQQEDSAVYLCASSFLPSPQSEQFFGPGTRLTVL.

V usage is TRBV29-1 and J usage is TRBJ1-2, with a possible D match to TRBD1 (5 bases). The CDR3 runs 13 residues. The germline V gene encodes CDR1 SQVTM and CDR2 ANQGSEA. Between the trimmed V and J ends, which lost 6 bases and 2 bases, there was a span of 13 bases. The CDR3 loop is CSVAGDTNYGYTF. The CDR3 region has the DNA TGCAGCGTCGCGGGGGATACGAACTATGGCTACACCTTC.

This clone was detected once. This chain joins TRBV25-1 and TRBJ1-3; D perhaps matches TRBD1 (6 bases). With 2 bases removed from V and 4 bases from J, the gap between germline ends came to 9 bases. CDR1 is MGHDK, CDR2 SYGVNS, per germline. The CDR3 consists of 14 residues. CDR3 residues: CASSETGQGNTIYF. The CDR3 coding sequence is TGTGCCAGCAGTGAAACCGGACAGGGAAACACCATATATTTT.

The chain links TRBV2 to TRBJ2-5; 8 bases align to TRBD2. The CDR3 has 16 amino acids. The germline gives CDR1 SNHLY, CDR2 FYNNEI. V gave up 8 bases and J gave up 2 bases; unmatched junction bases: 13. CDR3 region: CASGAAGLAGQETQYF. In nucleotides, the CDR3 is TGTGCCAGCGGGGCGGCGGGTTTAGCGGGACAAGAGACCCAGTACTTC.

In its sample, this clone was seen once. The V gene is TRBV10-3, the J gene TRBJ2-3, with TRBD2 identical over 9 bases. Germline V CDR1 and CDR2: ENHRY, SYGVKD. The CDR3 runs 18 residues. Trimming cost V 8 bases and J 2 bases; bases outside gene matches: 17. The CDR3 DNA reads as TGTGCCATCGGCGGCGGGGTAGCGGGAGTAAGGATCACAGATACGCAGTATTTT. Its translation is CAIGGGVAGVRITDTQYF.

The CDR3, as DNA: TGCGCCAGCAGCTCGGGACAGTCTAATGAAAAACTGTTTTTT. Residues: CASSSGQSNEKLFF. The gene calls are TRBV5-1 and TRBJ1-4; 7 bases line up with TRBD1. Per the germline V gene, CDR1 is SGHRS and CDR2 is YFSETQ. With 3 bases clipped from V and 3 bases from J, the junction kept 2 bases outside the gene matches. The CDR3 has 14 residues.

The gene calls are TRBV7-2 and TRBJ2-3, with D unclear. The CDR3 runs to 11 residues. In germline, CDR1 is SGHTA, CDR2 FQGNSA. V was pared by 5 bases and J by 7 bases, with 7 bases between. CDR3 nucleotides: TGTGCCAGCAGCCCCCAAAATACGCAGTATTTT. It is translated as CASSPQNTQYF.

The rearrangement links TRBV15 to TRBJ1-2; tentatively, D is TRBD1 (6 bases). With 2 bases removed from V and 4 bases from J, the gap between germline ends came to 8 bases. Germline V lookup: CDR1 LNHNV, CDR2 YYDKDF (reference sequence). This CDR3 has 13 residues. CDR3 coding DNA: TGTGCCACCAGCAGAAGAGGGGGCTATGGCTACACCTTC. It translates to CATSRRGGYGYTF. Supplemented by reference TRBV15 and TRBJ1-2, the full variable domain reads DAMVIQNPRYQVTQFGKPVTLSCSQTLNHNVMYWYQQKSSQAPKLLFHYYDKDFNNEADTPDNFQSRRPNTSFCFLDIRSPGLGDTAMYLCATSRRGGYGYTFGSGTRLTVV.

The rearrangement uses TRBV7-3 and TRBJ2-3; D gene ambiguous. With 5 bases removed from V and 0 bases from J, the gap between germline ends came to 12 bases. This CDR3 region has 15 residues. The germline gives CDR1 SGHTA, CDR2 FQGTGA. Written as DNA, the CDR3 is TGTGCCAGCAGCCAAACGACGGTCAGCACAGATACGCAGTATTTT. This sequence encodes CASSQTTVSTDTQYF.

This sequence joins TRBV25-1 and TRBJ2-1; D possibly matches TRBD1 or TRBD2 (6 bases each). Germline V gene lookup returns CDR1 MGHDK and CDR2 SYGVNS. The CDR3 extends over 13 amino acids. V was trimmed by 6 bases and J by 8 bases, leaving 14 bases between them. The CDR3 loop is CASRVGGVDEQFF. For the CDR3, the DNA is TGTGCCAGCAGGGTGGGGGGCGTCGATGAGCAGTTCTTC.

The CDR3 DNA reads as TGTGCCAGCTCACCACCGCGTTTCGGGACAGGGGGGGACGAGCAGTACTTC. It encodes CASSPPRFGTGGDEQYF. The chain links TRBV18 to TRBJ2-7, with 11 positions matching TRBD1. The CDR3 spans 17 residues. CDR1 and CDR2 from the germline V gene are KGHSH and LQKENI. V shed 0 bases and J 5 bases; nucleotides not matched to a gene: 9. Variable domain in full (rest from reference TRBV18 and TRBJ2-7): NAGVMQNPRHLVRRRGQEARLRCSPMKGHSHVYWYRQLPEEGLKFMVYLQKENIIDESGMPKERFSAEFPKEGPSILRIQQVVRGDSAAYFCASSPPRFGTGGDEQYFGPGTRLTVT.